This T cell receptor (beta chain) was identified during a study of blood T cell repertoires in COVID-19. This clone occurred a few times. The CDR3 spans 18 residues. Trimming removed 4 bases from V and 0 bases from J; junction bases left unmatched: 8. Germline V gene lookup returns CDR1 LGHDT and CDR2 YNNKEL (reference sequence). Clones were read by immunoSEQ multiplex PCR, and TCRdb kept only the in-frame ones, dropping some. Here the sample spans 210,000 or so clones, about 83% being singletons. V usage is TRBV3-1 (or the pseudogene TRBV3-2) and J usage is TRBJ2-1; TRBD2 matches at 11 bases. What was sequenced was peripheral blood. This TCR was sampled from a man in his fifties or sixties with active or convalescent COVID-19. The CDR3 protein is CASSRTSGGPSSYNEQFF. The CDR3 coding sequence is TGTGCCAGCAGCCGCACTAGCGGGGGTCCGAGCTCCTACAATGAGCAGTTCTTC.